This T cell receptor (beta chain) was retrieved from a study of lymphopenia after photon versus proton radiotherapy. Regarding the study as a whole: Larger post-nadir TCR diversity loss correlated inversely with survival in deceased patients. Under photons, naive T cells and diversity fell while effector/memory populations rose.

The V gene lost 2 bases and the J gene lost 0 bases, with 9 bases spanning the gap. The germline V gene encodes CDR1 SGHTA and CDR2 FQGNSA. CDR3 length: 15 residues. The repertoire was sequenced with immunoSEQ multiplex PCR; TCRdb's copy has only in-frame clones and lacks some. The data hold approximately 16,000 clones, with more than 65% observed a single time. Points on this clone: Its antigen is unidentified.

The TCR comes from a man aged 65 to 85 with pancreatic cancer. The genes are TRBV7-2 and TRBJ2-3, with D unresolved. The sequences come from peripheral blood, collected from a patient treated with proton-based radiotherapy. The CDR3 DNA reads TGTGCCAGCAGCTTAAACTACCAAAGCACAGATACGCAGTATTTT. This codes for CASSLNYQSTDTQYF.